Presented here are 25 T cell receptor beta chains from one specimen sequenced in a study of regulatory T cells in long-lasting Graves disease. Specified time point: newly diagnosed GD, antithyroid drugs for less than 3 months. After RNA was extracted from PBMCs, the TCR library was made from it. Construction of TCR beta libraries relied on iRepertoire HTBI primers and on Arm-PCR targeting CDR3 regions. TCRdb redid the calling of the multiplex PCR reads with MiXCR, one entry per CDR3 protein. The sample yields 250,000 or so distinct CDR3 sequences, around 21% seen once. The specimen was peripheral blood mononuclear cells (PBMCs), collected at new diagnosis, from a patient treated with antithyroid drugs. The receptors shown here come from a female donor with Graves disease.

This clonotype was counted ten times or more. The V gene is TRBV5-6, the J gene TRBJ2-5, with 11 bases that match TRBD1. Germline CDR1 and CDR2: SGHDT and YYEEEE. With 0 bases clipped from V and 7 bases from J, the junction kept 5 bases outside the gene matches. The CDR3 length is 15 residues. CDR3 loop: CASSLVDRGLGTQYF. The CDR3 DNA is TGTGCCAGCAGCTTGGTGGACAGGGGGCTCGGGACCCAGTACTTC.

This chain uses TRBV20-1 with TRBJ1-2; 9 bases are shared with TRBD1. The trim removed 4 bases at V and 3 bases at J, leaving 18 bases unmatched. Germline values: CDR1 DFQATT, CDR2 SNEGSKA (reference sequence). CDR3 size: 18 residues. The CDR3 DNA is TGCAGTGCTAAACCACTGATGGGCGGGACAGGGACTTACTATGGCTACACCTTC. Amino acids: CSAKPLMGGTGTYYGYTF.

This clonotype was detected ten times or more. The DNA of the CDR3 is TGTGCCAGCAGTCGCCGGGGACAACGCACAGATACGCAGTATTTT. Translating gives CASSRRGQRTDTQYF. V gene TRBV6-1 combines with J gene TRBJ2-3; tentative D call: TRBD1 (6 bases). The CDR3 spans 15 residues. Germline CDR1 reads MNHNS; CDR2 reads SASEGT. Between the trimmed V and J ends, which lost 5 bases and 1 base, there was a span of 13 bases.

On this clonotype itself: A far larger clone is one base from this, pointing to a likely read error. The chain employs TRBV7-2 and TRBJ2-1, with 13 bases aligning to TRBD2. J was trimmed by 10 bases and V by 5 bases; bases with no gene match: 8. There are 15 residues in the CDR3. The V gene's germline CDR1 is SGHTA and CDR2 FQGNSA. CDR3 region: CASSRTSGSGYEQFF. The CDR3 region has the DNA TGTGCCAGCAGCCGGACTAGCGGGAGTGGCTACGAGCAGTTCTTC.

The chain joins TRBV18 to TRBJ2-7, with D possibly TRBD1 on 5 matching bases. CDR3 length equals 14 residues. Deletions cut 2 bases from V and 5 bases from J, with 13 bases between. The germline gives CDR1 KGHSH, CDR2 LQKENI. This chain's CDR3 is CASSPIQGGNEQYF. The DNA for the CDR3 is TGTGCCAGCTCACCAATCCAGGGTGGGAACGAGCAGTACTTC.

The CDR3: CASSIGESEQYF. The CDR3 DNA sequence: TGTGCCAGTAGTATAGGGGAGAGCGAGCAGTACTTC. The chain carries TRBV19 and TRBJ2-7; possibly TRBD2 for D (5 bases). The ends were cut back, 1 base at V and 6 bases at J, with 7 bases in the middle. The germline CDR1 and CDR2 sequences are LNHDA and SQIVND (reference sequence). The CDR3 is 12 amino acids. Combining the CDR3 with reference TRBV19 and TRBJ2-7 gives the whole variable domain DGGITQSPKYLFRKEGQNVTLSCEQNLNHDAMYWYRQDPGQGLRLIYYSQIVNDFQKGDIAEGYSVSREKKESFPLTVTSAQKNPTAFYLCASSIGESEQYFGPGTRLTVT.

In the case of this clonotype: With a much larger clone just one base away, this may be a read error. The gene calls are TRBV5-6 and TRBJ1-5; D possibly corresponds to TRBD1 (5 bases). Germline V gene data show CDR1 as SGHDT and CDR2 as YYEEEE. V dropped 2 bases and J dropped 1 base, with 10 bases sitting between them. CDR3 length: 15 residues. CDR3 sequence reads: CASSFGGVSNQPQHF. The CDR3 DNA is TGTGCCAGCAGCTTTGGGGGGGTAAGCAATCAGCCCCAGCATTTT.

Worth noting for this clonotype: A much bigger clone sits one base away, suggesting this may be a read error. This sequence joins TRBV20-1 and TRBJ1-2; D is undetermined. Germline V gene data show CDR1 as DFQATT and CDR2 as SNEGSKA (reference sequence). CDR3 length: 12 amino acids. The V end lost 4 bases, the J end lost 6 bases, and 12 bases lay between the germline ends. The CDR3 DNA is TGCAGTGCTAACGGGGTCCTGGATGGCTACACCTTC. Translating gives CSANGVLDGYTF.

This clonotype was seen many times. The chain carries TRBV7-3 and TRBJ2-7, with TRBD1 identical over 9 bases. Per germline, CDR1 SGHTA and CDR2 FQGTGA. The CDR3 has 18 residues. V was pared by 5 bases and J by 0 bases, with 14 bases of the junction left unmatched. The DNA for the CDR3 is TGTGCCAGCAGCCTTCTCTCCCCTCGGACAGGGGACTCCTACGAGCAGTACTTC. This translates into CASSLLSPRTGDSYEQYF.

The table lists this clonotype with many counts. The chain joins TRBV2 to TRBJ2-7; 9 positions match TRBD1. The CDR3 is 13 residues long. From germline, CDR1 is SNHLY and CDR2 FYNNEI. V lost 6 bases, J lost 3 bases, and 3 bases stayed unmatched. CDR3 loop: CASRGTGFYEQYF. DNA for the CDR3: TGTGCCAGCAGGGGGACAGGGTTCTACGAGCAGTACTTC.

This clonotype appeared many times. This sequence joins TRBV7-9 and TRBJ2-2, with 12 bases identical to TRBD2. Germline values: CDR1 SEHNR, CDR2 FQNEAQ (reference sequence). V shed 5 bases, J shed 3 bases, and the junction held 7 bases outside the gene matches. This CDR3 region has 17 residues. The CDR3 DNA reads TGTGCCAGCAGCCCCAATCTAGCGGGGGGGCACACCGGGGAGCTGTTTTTT. Its protein product is CASSPNLAGGHTGELFF. Using reference TRBV7-9 and TRBJ2-2 for the parts outside the CDR3, the full variable domain is DTGVSQNPRHKITKRGQNVTFRCDPISEHNRLYWYRQTLGQGPEFLTYFQNEAQLEKSRLLSDRFSAERPKGSFSTLEIQRTEQGDSAMYLCASSPNLAGGHTGELFFGEGSRLTVL.

This clonotype has at least ten counts. This rearrangement joins TRBV7-3 to TRBJ2-5, with 7 bases identical to TRBD1. The germline V gene encodes CDR1 SGHTA and CDR2 FQGTGA. The CDR3 consists of 15 residues. Losses at the gene ends were 0 bases for V and 5 bases for J; bases not matched to a gene: 6. CDR3: CASSLTPDRDETQYF. CDR3 DNA: TGTGCCAGCAGCTTAACCCCTGACAGGGATGAGACCCAGTACTTC.

Regarding this clonotype: This sequence may be a read error, since a much larger clone differs from it by one base. Because the CDR3 is missing its conserved closing phenylalanine or tryptophan, this is likely a read error. V is TRBV6-1 and J is TRBJ1-5; maybe TRBD1 (5 bases). V shed 4 bases and J shed 2 bases, with 9 bases lying between them. CDR1 is MNHNS and CDR2 is SASEGT in the germline V gene. The CDR3 has 14 amino acids. The CDR3 DNA reads as TGTGCCAGCAGTGGGACAAATCGCAATCAGCCCCAGCATTCT. This sequence encodes CASSGTNRNQPQHS.

This clonotype showed up many times. V usage is TRBV7-3 and J usage is TRBJ2-2; tentatively, D is TRBD1 (5 bases). V was pared by 5 bases and J by 0 bases, with 10 bases between. The length of the CDR3 is 15 residues. The germline V gene encodes CDR1 SGHTA and CDR2 FQGTGA. CDR3 nucleotide sequence: TGTGCCAGCAGCCCAGACAGATCGAACACCGGGGAGCTGTTTTTT. Encoded protein: CASSPDRSNTGELFF.

The gene calls are TRBV5-1 and TRBJ1-3; D unresolved. This CDR3 comprises 12 residues. Germline CDR1 and CDR2: SGHRS and YFSETQ. V was pared by 0 bases and J by 5 bases, with 3 bases between. The CDR3 bases are TGCGCCAGCAGCTTGGATCGAAACACCATATATTTT. Protein product: CASSLDRNTIYF.

This clonotype was detected only a few times. This chain connects TRBV10-3 to TRBJ2-1; TRBD1 matches 10 bases. Germline V gene data show CDR1 as ENHRY and CDR2 as SYGVKD. The CDR3 is made up of 14 amino acids. V lost 6 bases and J lost 9; bases outside the gene matches: 8. The CDR3 region is CAISPGTGVLEQFF. In DNA form, the CDR3 reads TGTGCCATCAGCCCCGGGACAGGGGTACTTGAGCAGTTCTTC.

This clonotype came up many times. The rearrangement joins TRBV6-1 to TRBJ2-1; D assignment may be TRBD1 or TRBD2 (6 bases each). Germline assignment: CDR1 MNHNS and CDR2 SASEGT. The CDR3 has 15 residues. Trimming left V 7 bases short and J 6 bases short, with 19 bases between. CDR3: CASKSPRGLANEQFF. The CDR3 bases are TGTGCCAGCAAGAGCCCCAGGGGACTCGCCAATGAGCAGTTCTTC.

V is TRBV19 and J is TRBJ1-1; 9 nucleotides match TRBD1. The CDR3 covers 17 residues. V lost 2 bases and J lost 6; bases outside the gene matches: 13. CDR1 and CDR2 from the germline V gene are LNHDA and SQIVND (reference sequence). CDR3 sequence (DNA): TGTGCCAGTAGTATAAAACTTTGGGACAGGGACCTCCCTGAAGCTTTCTTT. Translated: CASSIKLWDRDLPEAFF.

In its sample, this clonotype was seen a few times. CDR3 amino acids: CASSQGSGGTQETQYF. The CDR3 coding sequence is TGTGCCAGCAGCCAAGGTAGCGGGGGGACCCAAGAGACCCAGTACTTC. The genes are TRBV4-2 and TRBJ2-5; TRBD2 matches at 10 bases. CDR1 LGHNA and CDR2 YNFKEQ come from the germline V gene. V trimming: 1 base; J trimming: 1 base; junction bases outside the gene matches: 3. The CDR3 totals 16 residues.

The table lists this clonotype with many counts. This chain uses TRBV5-1 with TRBJ2-2; 8 bases agree with TRBD1. Germline V CDR1 and CDR2: SGHRS, YFSETQ. With 4 bases clipped from V and 4 bases from J, the junction kept 12 bases outside the gene matches. The CDR3 spans 17 residues. The CDR3 nucleotides read TGCGCCAGCAGCCCGGCCCTGCAGGGGGCGAGCACCGGGGAGCTGTTTTTT. Translation: CASSPALQGASTGELFF.

At least ten counts were recorded for this clonotype. The CDR3 loop reads CASSSKDRYGTEAFF. As DNA, the CDR3 is TGCGCCAGCAGCTCCAAGGACCGGTACGGGACTGAAGCTTTCTTT. This chain connects TRBV5-1 to TRBJ1-1; no clear D gene. This CDR3 is built from 15 residues. Germline V CDR1 and CDR2: SGHRS, YFSETQ. Deletions cut 3 bases from V and 5 bases from J, with 17 bases between.

Ten or more counts support this clonotype. This chain uses TRBV7-2 with TRBJ1-5; 11 nucleotides agree with TRBD1. The germline V gene has CDR1 SGHTA and CDR2 FQGNSA. The length of the CDR3 is 15 residues. V lost 5 bases and J lost 6; bases outside the gene matches: 6. The CDR3, as DNA: TGTGCCAGCAGCAGACGGACAGGGGGCGGTCAGCCCCAGCATTTT. Protein sequence: CASSRRTGGGQPQHF.

In its sample, this clonotype was seen many times. The chain uses TRBV20-1 and TRBJ2-1; 7 bases agree with TRBD1. This CDR3 has 14 residues. Trimming took 1 base from V and 4 from J; bases not matched to a gene: 4. Germline V CDR1 and CDR2: DFQATT, SNEGSKA (reference sequence). CDR3 coding DNA: TGCAGTGCTAGAGGGGGACAGCATTACAATGAGCAGTTCTTC. Translation gives CSARGGQHYNEQFF.

The CDR3 here is CASSFAGGMGETQYF. CDR3 nucleotide sequence: TGTGCCAGCAGCTTCGCAGGGGGCATGGGGGAGACCCAGTACTTC. The rearrangement joins TRBV5-4 to TRBJ2-5, with TRBD1 matching over 8 bases. The V gene end was trimmed by 2 bases and the J gene end by 5 bases; junction bases not matched to a gene: 8. The CDR3 is 15 residues long. The V gene's germline CDR1 is SGHNT and CDR2 YYREEE (reference sequence).

This clonotype was picked up many times. V and J are TRBV5-1 and TRBJ2-1, with a weak D call TRBD1 (6 bases). This CDR3 has 14 residues. Germline V CDR1 and CDR2: SGHRS, YFSETQ. V lost 1 base, J lost 5 bases, and 10 bases lay in between. The CDR3 is CASSLWTANNEQFF. The CDR3, as DNA: TGCGCCAGCAGCTTGTGGACAGCAAACAATGAGCAGTTCTTC.